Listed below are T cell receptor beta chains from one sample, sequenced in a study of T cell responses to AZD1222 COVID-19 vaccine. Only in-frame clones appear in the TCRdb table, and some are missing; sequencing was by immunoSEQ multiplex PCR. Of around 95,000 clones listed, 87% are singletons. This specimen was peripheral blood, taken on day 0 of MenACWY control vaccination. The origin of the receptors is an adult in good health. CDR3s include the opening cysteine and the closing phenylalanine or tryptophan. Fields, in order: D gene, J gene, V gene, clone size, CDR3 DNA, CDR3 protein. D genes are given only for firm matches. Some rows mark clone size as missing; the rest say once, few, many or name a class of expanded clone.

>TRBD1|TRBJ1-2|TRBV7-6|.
TGTGCCAGCAGCTTAGGACCACAGGGGACGACGGGCTACACCTTC
CASSLGPQGTTGYTF
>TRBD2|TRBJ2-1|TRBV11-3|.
TGTGCCAGCAGCTTCCGGGGACTAGCGGAGGGTGGGCAGTTCTTC
CASSFRGLAEGGQFF
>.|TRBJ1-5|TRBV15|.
TGTGCCACCAGCAAAGCCGAGAGGGGTCAGCCCCAGCATTTT
CATSKAERGQPQHF
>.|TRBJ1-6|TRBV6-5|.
TGTGCCACACACGCCAGGGAGGATTCACCCCTCCACTTT
CATHAREDSPLHF
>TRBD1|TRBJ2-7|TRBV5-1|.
TGCGCCAGCAAGCTGACAGGGGCGTCCTACGAGCAGTACTTC
CASKLTGASYEQYF
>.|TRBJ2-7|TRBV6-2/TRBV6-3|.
TGTGCCAGCAGTAACGGACCTTCCTACGAGCAGTACTTC
CASSNGPSYEQYF
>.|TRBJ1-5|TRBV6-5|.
TGTGCCAGCAGTTACGAGGCTCCCTCGCCCAGTCAGCCCCAGCATTTT
CASSYEAPSPSQPQHF
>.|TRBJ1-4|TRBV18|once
TGTGCCAGCACCGATCTTCAGGGGAAAAATAATGAAAAACTGTTTTTT
CASTDLQGKNNEKLFF
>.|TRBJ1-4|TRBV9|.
TGTGCCAGCAGCGTAGGGGGCGGAGTCGAGGCGAAACTGTTTTTT
CASSVGGGVEAKLFF
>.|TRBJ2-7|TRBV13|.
TGTGCCAGCAGTCAGGTCACCTACGAGCAGTACTTC
CASSQVTYEQYF
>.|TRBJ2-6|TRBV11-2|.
TGTGCCAGCAGCCATTCGGACATGGTCTCTGGGGCCAACGTCCTGACTTTC
CASSHSDMVSGANVLTF
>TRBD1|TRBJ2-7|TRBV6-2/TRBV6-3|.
TGTGCCAGCAGTATTTTCCCCCCCCTAGGGGGCTACTACGAGCAGTACTTC
CASSIFPPLGGYYEQYF
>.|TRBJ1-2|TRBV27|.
TGTGCCACCCTACAGGGCGGCTATGGCTACACCTTC
CATLQGGYGYTF
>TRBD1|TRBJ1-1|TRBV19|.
TGTGCCAGTAGATTAGGGACAGGGGGCTCCACTGAAGCTTTCTTT
CASRLGTGGSTEAFF
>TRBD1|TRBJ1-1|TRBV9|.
TGTGCCAGCAGCGAGGGAGGGACAGCGAACACTGAAGCTTTCTTT
CASSEGGTANTEAFF
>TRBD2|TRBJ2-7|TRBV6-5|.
TGTGCCAGCACCCGAGGACTAGCGGGAGGGTACGAGCAGTACTTC
CASTRGLAGGYEQYF
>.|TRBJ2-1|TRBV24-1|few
TGTGCCACCAGTGACCCCCGGGCAGGTGCCCTTGAGCAGTTCTTC
CATSDPRAGALEQFF
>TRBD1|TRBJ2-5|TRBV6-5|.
TGTGCCAGCAGTTACTCAGGGGGCAGGCACCAAGAGACCCAGTACTTC
CASSYSGGRHQETQYF
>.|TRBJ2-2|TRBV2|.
TGTGCCAGCAGTGAACAGAGGGTAGACACCGGGGAGCTGTTTTTT
CASSEQRVDTGELFF
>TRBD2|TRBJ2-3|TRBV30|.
TGTGCCTGGAACCGAGCGGGAGGATCAGATACGCAGTATTTT
CAWNRAGGSDTQYF
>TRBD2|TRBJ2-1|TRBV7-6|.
TGTGCCAGCACGTACGGGAGGTCCAATGAGCAGTTCTTC
CASTYGRSNEQFF
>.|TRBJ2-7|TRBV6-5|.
TGTGCCAGCAGTTACTCGGGACTGAAAAAGTACTTC
CASSYSGLKKYF
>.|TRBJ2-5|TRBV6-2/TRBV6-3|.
TGTGCCAGCAGTAGACAAGCCATCGGTCAAGAGACCCAGTACTTC
CASSRQAIGQETQYF
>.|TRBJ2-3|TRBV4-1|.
TGCGCCAGCAGCCGTCAGAGGGGGGATACGCAGTATTTT
CASSRQRGDTQYF
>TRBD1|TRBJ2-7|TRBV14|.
TGTGCCAGCAGCCGCAGAAGGGACAGGGCGTACGAGCAGTACTTC
CASSRRRDRAYEQYF
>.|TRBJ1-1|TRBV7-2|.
TGTGCCAGCAGCTTAGTTTCTAGGGACACTGAAGCTTTCTTT
CASSLVSRDTEAFF
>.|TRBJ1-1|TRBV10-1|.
TGCGCCAGCAGGACTACGACGGACACTGAAGCTTTCTTT
CASRTTTDTEAFF
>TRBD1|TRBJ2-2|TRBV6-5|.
TGTGCCAGCAGGGGACAGGGGGCCCCCGGGGAGCTGTTTTTT
CASRGQGAPGELFF
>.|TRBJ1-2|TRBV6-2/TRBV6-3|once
TGTGCCAGCAGTCCCCAGGACGTCTATGGCTACACCTTC
CASSPQDVYGYTF
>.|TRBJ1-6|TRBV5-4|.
TGTGCCAGCAGCTTGGCTGGTGGCTCCTATAATTCACCCCTCCACTTT
CASSLAGGSYNSPLHF
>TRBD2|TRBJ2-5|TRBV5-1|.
TGCGCCAGCAGCTTGCGGGTCCGGACTAGCGTTGAGACCCAGTACTTC
CASSLRVRTSVETQYF
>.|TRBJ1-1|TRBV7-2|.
TGTGCCAGCAGCTCCTACAGAAATGAAGCTTTCTTT
CASSSYRNEAFF
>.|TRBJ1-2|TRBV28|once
TGTGCCAGCAGTTTTAGGGGGAACTATGGCTACACCTTC
CASSFRGNYGYTF
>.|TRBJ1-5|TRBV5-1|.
TGCGCCAGCAGCTCCCACGGTGATCAGCCCCAGCATTTT
CASSSHGDQPQHF
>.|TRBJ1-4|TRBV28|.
TGTGCCAGCAGATCACAGGGTCGCGATGAAAAACTGTTTTTT
CASRSQGRDEKLFF
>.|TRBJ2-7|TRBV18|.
TGTGCCAGCTCACCAATTATACGGTACGAGCAGTACTTC
CASSPIIRYEQYF
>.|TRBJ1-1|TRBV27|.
TGTGCCAGCAGTTTATGGGGAGGGAGGAACACTGAAGCTTTCTTT
CASSLWGGRNTEAFF
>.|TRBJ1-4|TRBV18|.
TGTGCCAGCTCACCAGGCAGTATCGCAACTAATGAAAAACTGTTTTTT
CASSPGSIATNEKLFF
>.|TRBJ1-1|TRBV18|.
TGTGCCAGCTCACCAGGGGAGGGCACTGAAGCTTTCTTT
CASSPGEGTEAFF
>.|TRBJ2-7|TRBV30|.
TGTGCCTGGGGTGGACAAGACTCCTACGAGCAGTACTTC
CAWGGQDSYEQYF
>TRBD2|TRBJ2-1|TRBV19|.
TGTGCCAGTAGGGGACTAGCGGAGTACAATGAGCAGTTCTTC
CASRGLAEYNEQFF
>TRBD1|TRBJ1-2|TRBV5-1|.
TGCGCCAGCTCCGGGACAGGTCAGAGCGGCTACACCTTC
CASSGTGQSGYTF
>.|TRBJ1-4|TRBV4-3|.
TGCGCCAGCAGCCAAGATGTCTCGGGACGAAGACTGTTTTTT
CASSQDVSGRRLFF
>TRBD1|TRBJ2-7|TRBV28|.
TGTGCCAGCAGGGGGGGGACAGGGGGCGTAACCTACGAGCAGTACTTC
CASRGGTGGVTYEQYF
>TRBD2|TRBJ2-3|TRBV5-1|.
TGCGCCAGCAGCTCGACTAGCGGGGGGGCCTTGGGAGATACGCAGTATTTT
CASSSTSGGALGDTQYF
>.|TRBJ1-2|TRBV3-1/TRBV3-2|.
TGTGCCAGCAGCCAAACTGAGGGTGGCTACACCTTC
CASSQTEGGYTF
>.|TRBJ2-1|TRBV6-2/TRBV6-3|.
TGTGCCAGCAGTTACTCGACGAGGAAGATGCAGTTCTTC
CASSYSTRKMQFF
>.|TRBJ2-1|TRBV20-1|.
TGCAGTACCCTAGACAATGAGCAGTTCTTC
CSTLDNEQFF
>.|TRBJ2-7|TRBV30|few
TGTGCCTGGAGCCCCGACCTTTACGAGCAGTACTTC
CAWSPDLYEQYF
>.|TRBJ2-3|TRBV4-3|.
TGCGCCAGCAGCCAAGATCGTTTGGGCATCACAGATACGCAGTATTTT
CASSQDRLGITDTQYF
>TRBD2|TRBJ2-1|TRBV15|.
TGTGCCACCTCCACCCGGGGGGGCTACAATGAGCAGTTCTTC
CATSTRGGYNEQFF
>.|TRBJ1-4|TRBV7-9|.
TGTGCCAGCAGCTTAGACTCGCGGGGCGAAAAACTGTTTTTT
CASSLDSRGEKLFF
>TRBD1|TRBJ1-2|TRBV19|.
TGTGCCAGTAGCCCGGGACAGAGAGTCTATGGCTACACCTTC
CASSPGQRVYGYTF
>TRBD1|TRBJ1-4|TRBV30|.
TGTGCCTTCCACCCGGGACAGGGGGTGTGGGGGGTTAATGAAAAACTGTTTTTT
CAFHPGQGVWGVNEKLFF
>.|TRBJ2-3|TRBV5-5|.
TGTGCCAGCAGCTTGGCGCTAGAACTCACAGATACGCAGTATTTT
CASSLALELTDTQYF
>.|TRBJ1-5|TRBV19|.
TGTGCCAGTACTTTAGATGGCGTCCGGCAGCCCCAGCATTTT
CASTLDGVRQPQHF
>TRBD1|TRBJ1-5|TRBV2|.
TGTGCCAGCAACGTTCAGGGGGTAGGTCAGCCCCAGCATTTT
CASNVQGVGQPQHF
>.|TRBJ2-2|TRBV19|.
TGTGCCAGTAGTAACCCCGTCGGGGAGCTGTTTTTT
CASSNPVGELFF
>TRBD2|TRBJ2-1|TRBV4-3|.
TGCGCCAGCAGCCAAGCCGCTCTTAGCGGGGGGTTCTACAATGAGCAGTTCTTC
CASSQAALSGGFYNEQFF
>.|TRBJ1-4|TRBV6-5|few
TGTGCCAGCAGTTACCTCGGGGTGCCTAATGAAAAACTGTTTTTT
CASSYLGVPNEKLFF